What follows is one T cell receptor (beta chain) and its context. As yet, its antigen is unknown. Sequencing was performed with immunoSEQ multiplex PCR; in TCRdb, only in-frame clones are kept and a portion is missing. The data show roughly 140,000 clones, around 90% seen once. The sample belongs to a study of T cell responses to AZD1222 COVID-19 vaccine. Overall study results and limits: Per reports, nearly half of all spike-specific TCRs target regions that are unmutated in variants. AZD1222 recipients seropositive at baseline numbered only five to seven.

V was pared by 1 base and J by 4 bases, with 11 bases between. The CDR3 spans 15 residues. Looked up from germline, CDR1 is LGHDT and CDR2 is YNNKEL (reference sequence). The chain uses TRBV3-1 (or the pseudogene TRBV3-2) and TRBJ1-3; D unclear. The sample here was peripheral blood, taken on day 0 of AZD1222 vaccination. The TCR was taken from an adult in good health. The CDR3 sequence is CASSQGKARGNTIYF. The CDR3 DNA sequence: TGTGCCAGCAGCCAAGGAAAAGCCAGAGGAAACACCATATATTTT.